The 10 T cell receptor beta chains given below trace back to one sample, sequenced in a study of response to subunit inactivated influenza vaccine. TCRdb independently ran MiXCR on the RT-PCR reads; one entry per CDR3 protein. The profile covers approximately 700,000 distinct CDR3 sequences, with roughly 13% appearing a single time and approximately 6.5% taken by the ten largest. The sample consisted of PBMCs from blood, taken 14 to 15 days before vaccination. These receptors came from a man aged 45 to 65 who received an inactivated influenza vaccine.

The chain couples TRBV11-2 to TRBJ2-7; D remains unclear. V gave up 2 bases and J gave up 1 base, with 12 bases separating them. CDR3 size: 15 residues. Germline assignment: CDR1 SGHAT and CDR2 FQNNGV. CDR3 protein: CASSLLIGRSYEQYF. The CDR3 DNA reads TGTGCCAGCAGCTTACTAATAGGCCGTTCCTACGAGCAGTACTTC.

This sequence joins TRBV5-1 and TRBJ2-1; 7 nucleotides match TRBD2. The germline V gene encodes CDR1 SGHRS and CDR2 YFSETQ. V was pared by 0 bases and J by 5 bases, with 2 bases of the junction left unmatched. This CDR3 has 14 amino acids. The CDR3 region is CASSLGGSNNEQFF. CDR3 in DNA: TGCGCCAGCAGCTTGGGCGGGAGTAACAATGAGCAGTTCTTC.

This clonotype was observed a few times. This chain's CDR3 is CASNPFDMAAGNEQFF. CDR3 bases: TGTGCCAGCAACCCCTTTGACATGGCGGCGGGTAATGAGCAGTTCTTC. The rearrangement uses TRBV11-2 and TRBJ2-1; possibly TRBD2 for D (5 bases). The CDR3 runs to 16 residues. The germline V and J ends were trimmed by 7 bases and 7 bases, with 23 bases remaining between them. The V gene's germline CDR1 is SGHAT and CDR2 FQNNGV.

V usage is TRBV3-1 and J usage is TRBJ2-7, with 9 positions matching TRBD1. Germline loops: CDR1 LGHDT, CDR2 YNNKEL (reference sequence). The CDR3 has 18 residues. The V segment lost 1 base and the J segment 0 bases; nucleotides outside the gene matches: 10. CDR3: CASSQALMTGGSSYEQYF. The DNA of the CDR3 is TGTGCCAGCAGCCAAGCCCTAATGACAGGGGGGAGCTCCTACGAGCAGTACTTC.

This clonotype was picked up a small number of times. This chain uses TRBV6-1 with TRBJ2-1; 9 bases align to TRBD1. This CDR3 spans 14 amino acids. The V gene end was trimmed by 6 bases and the J gene end by 10 bases; junction bases not matched to a gene: 10. Germline V CDR1 and CDR2: MNHNS, SASEGT. The CDR3 nucleotides are TGTGCCAGCAGCTCATCCACCACAGGGGGCGAGCAGTTCTTC. The encoded protein is CASSSSTTGGEQFF.

This clonotype was counted only a few times. This chain joins TRBV5-1 and TRBJ2-3; 7 bases are a match to TRBD2. Germline lookup yields CDR1 SGHRS and CDR2 YFSETQ. The CDR3 loop spans 17 amino acids. Unmatched junction bases numbered 13, after V lost 4 bases and J lost 2 bases. The CDR3: CASSPPGPSGYTDTQYF. CDR3 bases: TGCGCCAGCAGCCCACCCGGGCCTAGCGGATACACAGATACGCAGTATTTT.

This clonotype occurred a few times. J is TRBJ1-5 and V is TRBV6-2 or TRBV6-3; TRBD1 aligns across 7 bases. The CDR3 is made up of 15 amino acids. V lost 6 bases, J lost 2 bases, and 7 bases stayed unmatched. Looked up from germline, CDR1 is MNHEY and CDR2 is SVGEGT. The CDR3 reads CASRTGFYGNQPQHF. The CDR3 nucleotides are TGTGCCAGCAGGACAGGGTTTTACGGCAATCAGCCCCAGCATTTT.

V usage is TRBV20-1 and J usage is TRBJ2-7, with D perhaps given as TRBD1 or TRBD2 (5 bases each). With 5 bases removed from V and 2 bases from J, the gap between germline ends came to 13 bases. The length of the CDR3 is 13 residues. From germline, CDR1 is DFQATT and CDR2 SNEGSKA (reference sequence). The CDR3 bases are TGCAGTGCTCGGGACGCGCGGCCCTACGAGCAGTACTTC. Its protein product is CSARDARPYEQYF.

This clonotype was counted at least ten times. The J gene is TRBJ2-7, the V gene TRBV28, with D tentatively TRBD1 (5 bases). The CDR3 is 12 amino acids. The germline CDR1 and CDR2 sequences are MDHEN and SYDVKM. V lost 8 bases and J 9 bases, leaving 17 bases between the germline ends. The chain's CDR3 is CASGRSRVGQYF. The CDR3 region has the DNA TGTGCCAGCGGCCGTTCCAGGGTCGGGCAGTACTTC.

This clonotype has just a few counts. The CDR3 spells CSARGSGSFTDTQYF. For the CDR3, the DNA is TGCAGTGCTAGAGGAAGCGGGTCCTTCACAGATACGCAGTATTTT. The J gene is TRBJ2-3, the V gene TRBV20-1; D is perhaps TRBD2 (6 bases). The ends were cut back, 1 base at V and 2 bases at J, with 13 bases in the middle. Germline assignment: CDR1 DFQATT and CDR2 SNEGSKA (reference sequence). CDR3 length: 15 residues.